This TCR beta chain was captured by sequencing in a study of blood T cell repertoires in COVID-19. Study details: Acute-phase and convalescent COVID-19 samples originated in the United States, Italy and Spain. In each case, the material was cDNA or gDNA derived from T cells, B-cell-depleted T cells, or PBMCs.

Authors' methods: Reference gene primer amplification in the assay estimated nucleated cell counts. Assay: immunoSEQ multiplex PCR; the TCRdb copy retains only in-frame clones and omits some. That table furnishes V, J and clone size, whereas the DNA furnished D and trimming. The data contain around 230,000 clones, around four fifths of them seen just once; the ten biggest clones take up 2.5% to 3%. The CDR3 is 15 residues long. Trimming took 3 bases from V and 7 from J; bases not matched to a gene: 6. Germline-derived CDR1 and CDR2 are MNHEY and SMNVEV (reference sequence). The sample taken for sequencing was peripheral blood. The rearrangement joins TRBV27 to TRBJ1-6, with 7 bases that match TRBD1. The origin of this receptor is a woman aged 40 to 50 with active or convalescent COVID-19. The CDR3 sequence: CASSFSYRGNSPLHF. DNA for the CDR3: TGTGCCAGCAGTTTTTCCTACAGGGGAAATTCACCCCTCCACTTT.